The text below deals with one T cell receptor (beta chain). Mismatch with germline at one junction end may stem from a read error. The sample belongs to a study of OX40 agonist ivuxolimab in advanced cancers. Exclusion of a patient followed from autoimmune disease history or systemic immunosuppression. Patients had blood sampled at baseline and again on cycle 4 day 1 and cycle 7 day 1. Clones were sequenced by immunoSEQ multiplex PCR, and TCRdb holds only the in-frame ones, with some missing. The table has about 100,000 clones, around 93% seen once. This CDR3 contains 14 residues. Germline CDR1 and CDR2: SGHTA and FQGNSA.

The sequence was obtained from an adult with an advanced solid tumor such as melanoma, head and neck, liver or kidney cancer. Here the sequenced sample was CD4+ or CD8+ T cells sorted from blood, taken in a trial of the OX40 agonist ivuxolimab. This rearrangement joins TRBV7-2 to TRBJ2-7; 7 bases are a match to TRBD2. This CDR3 is CASSRPTSSHEQYF. The CDR3 DNA is TGTGCCAGCAGCCGCCCGACTAGCTCCCACGAGCAGTACTTC.